This is a list of T cell receptor beta chains from one sample in a study of blood T cell repertoires in COVID-19. TCRdb's table, derived via immunoSEQ multiplex PCR, lists solely in-frame clones and lacks some. This table has under 200,000 clones, roughly 87% appearing once. Sequencing used peripheral blood. These receptors all stem from an older woman who had recovered from COVID-19. Each CDR3 is given with its conserved first and last residue. The D gene is left open where the match is weak. Where a row states a size, it is once, few, many or the class of an expanded clone; other rows omit it.

j_call | d_call | clone_size | v_call | cdr3_aa | cdr3_nt
TRBJ2-3 | . | . | TRBV7-9 | CASSFQSTDTQYF | TGTGCCAGCAGCTTTCAAAGCACAGATACGCAGTATTTT
TRBJ2-1 | TRBD1 | . | TRBV5-1 | CASSFMGTGDEQFF | TGCGCCAGCAGCTTTATGGGGACAGGGGATGAGCAGTTCTTC
TRBJ1-1 | . | . | TRBV10-2 | CASSEMAGAAFF | TGCGCCAGCAGTGAGATGGCAGGTGCGGCTTTCTTT
TRBJ1-1 | . | . | TRBV30 | CAWYMNTEAFF | TGTGCCTGGTACATGAACACTGAAGCTTTCTTT
TRBJ2-2 | TRBD1 | few | TRBV5-8 | CASRQGAIAGELFF | TGTGCCAGTAGACAGGGGGCGATCGCCGGGGAGCTGTTTTTT
TRBJ1-2 | . | . | TRBV7-8 | CASSFRTSRYYGYTF | TGTGCCAGCAGCTTTAGGACTTCGCGGTACTATGGCTACACCTTC
TRBJ1-2 | . | . | TRBV7-8 | CASSLEQVYGYTF | TGTGCCAGCAGCTTAGAACAGGTCTATGGCTACACCTTC
TRBJ2-2 | TRBD1 | . | TRBV2 | CATRDRARTGELFF | TGTGCCACCCGGGACAGGGCTCGCACCGGGGAGCTGTTTTTT
TRBJ1-1 | TRBD1 | . | TRBV6-5 | CASRWTGGAEAFF | TGTGCCAGCAGGTGGACAGGCGGCGCTGAGGCTTTCTTT
TRBJ2-5 | TRBD1 | . | TRBV27 | CATGQGETQYF | TGTGCCACGGGACAGGGTGAGACCCAGTACTTC
TRBJ1-1 | TRBD1 | . | TRBV6-1 | CASSDRQGGRAEAFF | TGTGCCAGCAGTGATCGACAGGGGGGTCGAGCTGAAGCTTTCTTT
TRBJ2-7 | . | . | TRBV28 | CASSQKTYEQYF | TGTGCCAGCAGCCAGAAAACCTACGAGCAGTACTTC
TRBJ2-3 | . | . | TRBV7-6 | CASSFRLFGDTQYF | TGTGCCAGCAGCTTTAGGTTGTTCGGGGATACGCAGTATTTT
TRBJ1-2 | TRBD1 | . | TRBV12-3/TRBV12-4 | CASSIQGAYGYTF | TGTGCCAGCAGTATCCAGGGGGCGTATGGCTACACCTTC
TRBJ2-3 | . | few | TRBV19 | CWPPPGTTDTQYF | TGTTGGCCCCCACCTGGCACCACAGATACGCAGTATTTT
TRBJ1-1 | . | . | TRBV7-9 | CASSLVGEGPTEAFF | TGTGCCAGCAGCTTAGTAGGGGAGGGTCCAACTGAAGCTTTCTTT
TRBJ1-2 | TRBD1 | . | TRBV10-3 | CAISEGRGTSGYTF | TGTGCCATCAGTGAGGGCAGGGGGACGAGTGGCTACACCTTC
TRBJ2-3 | TRBD2 | . | TRBV7-2 | CASSLVVAGADTQYF | TGTGCCAGCAGCTTAGTGGTAGCGGGAGCAGATACGCAGTATTTT
TRBJ2-2 | . | . | TRBV7-8 | CASSPYRQTNTGELFF | TGTGCCAGCAGCCCTTACAGACAGACGAACACCGGGGAGCTGTTTTTT
TRBJ1-2 | TRBD1 | . | TRBV7-3 | CASSLQVARQGTYGYTF | TGTGCCAGCAGCTTACAAGTGGCAAGACAGGGTACCTATGGCTACACCTTC
TRBJ2-5 | TRBD2 | once | TRBV4-2 | CASSQTGLASQETQYF | TGTGCCAGCAGCCAGACGGGACTAGCGTCCCAAGAGACCCAGTACTTC
TRBJ2-7 | TRBD1 | . | TRBV7-3 | CASSPGTGVDEQYF | TGTGCCAGCAGCCCCGGGACAGGGGTGGACGAGCAGTACTTC